A selection of T cell receptor beta chains follows, all from one sample in a study of T cells in Graves' hyperthyroidism and ophthalmopathy. Each CDR3 protein is one row after TCRdb ran MiXCR on the multiplex PCR reads. The sample consists of approximately 720,000 distinct CDR3 sequences, 15% to 20% of them appearing once. The sample taken for sequencing was blood. These receptors came from a woman aged 50 to 65 with Graves' hyperthyroidism that later progressed to Graves' ophthalmopathy. Each CDR3 is given without its conserved first and last residue. Each record gives: J gene, V gene, clone size, CDR3 protein. Where a row states a size, it is once, few, many or the class of an expanded clone; other rows omit it.

j_gene: TRBJ1-5
v_gene: TRBV6-2/TRBV6-3
abundance: .
CDR3aa: ASSLRGQPYSGQPQH

j_gene: TRBJ2-2
v_gene: TRBV6-5
abundance: few
CDR3aa: ASSYGAGGRTGELF

j_gene: TRBJ1-3
v_gene: TRBV7-2
abundance: .
CDR3aa: ASSYSDLDGNTIY

j_gene: TRBJ2-5
v_gene: TRBV15
abundance: .
CDR3aa: ATSRDNSGLADWSQY

j_gene: TRBJ2-1
v_gene: TRBV9
abundance: few
CDR3aa: ASSVVGGGQGNYNEQF

j_gene: TRBJ2-1
v_gene: TRBV2
abundance: many
CDR3aa: ASDRDENNEQF

j_gene: TRBJ2-5
v_gene: TRBV15
abundance: .
CDR3aa: ATGHRQETQY

j_gene: TRBJ1-2
v_gene: TRBV11-1
abundance: many
CDR3aa: ASSRQGNGYT

j_gene: TRBJ2-5
v_gene: TRBV13
abundance: .
CDR3aa: ASSLHSGQKVQETQY

j_gene: TRBJ2-7
v_gene: TRBV4-2
abundance: many
CDR3aa: ASSQGDLYEQY

j_gene: TRBJ2-2
v_gene: TRBV6-5
abundance: .
CDR3aa: ASSYSGVATGELF

j_gene: TRBJ1-1
v_gene: TRBV11-3
abundance: many
CDR3aa: ASSQYTETEAF

j_gene: TRBJ1-6
v_gene: TRBV5-1
abundance: .
CDR3aa: ASSLGARDTQSPLH

j_gene: TRBJ1-1
v_gene: TRBV10-3
abundance: few
CDR3aa: AISESGEVDTEAF

j_gene: TRBJ1-5
v_gene: TRBV20-1
abundance: .
CDR3aa: SAREDIQPQH